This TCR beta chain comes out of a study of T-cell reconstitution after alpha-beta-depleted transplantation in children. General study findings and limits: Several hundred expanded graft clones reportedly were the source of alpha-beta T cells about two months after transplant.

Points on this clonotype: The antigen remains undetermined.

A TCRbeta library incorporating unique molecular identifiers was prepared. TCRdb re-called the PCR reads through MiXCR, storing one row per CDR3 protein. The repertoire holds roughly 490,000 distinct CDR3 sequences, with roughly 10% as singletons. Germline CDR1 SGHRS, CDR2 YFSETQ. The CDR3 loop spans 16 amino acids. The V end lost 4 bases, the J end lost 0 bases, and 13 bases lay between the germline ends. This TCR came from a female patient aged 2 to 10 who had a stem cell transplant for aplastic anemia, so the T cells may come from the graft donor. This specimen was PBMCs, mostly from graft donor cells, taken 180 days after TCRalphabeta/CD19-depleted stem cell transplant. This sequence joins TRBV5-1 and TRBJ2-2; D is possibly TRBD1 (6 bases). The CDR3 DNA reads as TGCGCCAGCAGCCCCTGGACAGTCACGAACACCGGGGAGCTGTTTTTT. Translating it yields CASSPWTVTNTGELFF.